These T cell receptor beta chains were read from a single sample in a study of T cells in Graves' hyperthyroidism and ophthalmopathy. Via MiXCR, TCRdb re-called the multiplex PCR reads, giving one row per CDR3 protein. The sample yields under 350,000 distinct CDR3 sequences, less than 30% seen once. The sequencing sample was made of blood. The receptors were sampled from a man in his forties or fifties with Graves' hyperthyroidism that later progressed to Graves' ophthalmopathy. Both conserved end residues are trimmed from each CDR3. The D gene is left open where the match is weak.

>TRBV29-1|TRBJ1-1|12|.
SVEGGGAGTEAF
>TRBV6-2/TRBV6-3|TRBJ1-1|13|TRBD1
ASRESRGKNTEAF
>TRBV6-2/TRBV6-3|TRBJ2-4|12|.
ASSYLGVENIQY
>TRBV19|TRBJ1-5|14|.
ASSTSKGFGNQPQH
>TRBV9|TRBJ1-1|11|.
ASSPLAGPGAF
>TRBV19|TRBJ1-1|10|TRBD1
ATGQGITEAF
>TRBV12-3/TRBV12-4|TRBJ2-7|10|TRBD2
ASQERGREQY
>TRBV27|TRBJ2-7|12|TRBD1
ASKRQGLMDEQY
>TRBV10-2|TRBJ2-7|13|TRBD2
ASRDSGNLSYEQY
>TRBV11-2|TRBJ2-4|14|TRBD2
ASSQGLAGLVGIQY
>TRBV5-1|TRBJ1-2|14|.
ASSSARARTMYGYT
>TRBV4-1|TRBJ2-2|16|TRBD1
ASSQGGAETGGTGELF
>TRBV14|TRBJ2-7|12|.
ASSLYGLGDEQY
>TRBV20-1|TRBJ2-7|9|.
SAIDGYEQY
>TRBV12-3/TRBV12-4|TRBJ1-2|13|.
ASSLFGLSNYGYT
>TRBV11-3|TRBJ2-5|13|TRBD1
ASSTRQGVGETQY
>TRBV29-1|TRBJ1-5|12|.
SVTDSLVGQPQH
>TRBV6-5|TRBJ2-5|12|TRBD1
ASSSTGGSETQY
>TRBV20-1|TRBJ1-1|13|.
SASRNRARNTEAF
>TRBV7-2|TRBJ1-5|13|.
ASSSRQGRNQPQH
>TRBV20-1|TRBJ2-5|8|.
SASAETQY
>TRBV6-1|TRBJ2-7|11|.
ASSQPDSYEQY
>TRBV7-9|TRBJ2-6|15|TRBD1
ASSLGQGRAGANVLT
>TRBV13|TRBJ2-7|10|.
ASSIGVSEQY
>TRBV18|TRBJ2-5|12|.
ASSPSGVTETQY
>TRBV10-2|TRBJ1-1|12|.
ASSEGGRNTEAF
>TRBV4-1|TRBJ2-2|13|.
ASSHAYRDPGELF
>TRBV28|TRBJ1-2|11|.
ASSFISSYGYT
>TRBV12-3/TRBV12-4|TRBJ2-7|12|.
ASTQTTNQDEQY
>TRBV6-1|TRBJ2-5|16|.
ASRALPFGSRRVETQY
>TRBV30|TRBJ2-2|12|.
AWSTGDGGGELF
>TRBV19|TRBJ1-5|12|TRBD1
ASSITGGDQPQH
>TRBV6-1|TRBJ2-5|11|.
ASSGPWGETQY
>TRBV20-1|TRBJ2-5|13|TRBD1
SARAQGQGVETQY
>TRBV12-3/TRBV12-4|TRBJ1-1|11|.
ASSPGRWAEAF
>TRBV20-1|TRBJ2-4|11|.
SPRWGAKNIQY
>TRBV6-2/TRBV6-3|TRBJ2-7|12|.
ASSYDLGSYEQY
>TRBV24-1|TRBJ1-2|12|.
ATSDSDGNYGYT
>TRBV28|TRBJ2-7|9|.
ASTDFYEQY
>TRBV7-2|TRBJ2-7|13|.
ASSLASYLTYEQY
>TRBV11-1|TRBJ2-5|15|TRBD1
ASSLTSGTGGYETQY
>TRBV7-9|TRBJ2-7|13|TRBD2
ASSPWAGGPDEQY
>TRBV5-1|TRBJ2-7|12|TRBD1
ASSNSGQGVEQY
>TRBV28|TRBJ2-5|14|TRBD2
ASSFFAGEGQETQY